The 24 T cell receptor beta chains in this list originate from one sample, sequenced in a study of shared clonotypes between healthy human individuals. TCRdb keeps only in-frame clones here, not all; method: immunoSEQ multiplex PCR. The sample consists of approximately 2.3 million clones, about 92% of them appearing once. Sequenced material: naive CD4+ T cells from PBMCs. The subset is: CD45RA+ positively selected. Receptor source: a man between 18 and 29 years old in good health. Some clones in this sample may be carry-over from other donors' samples.

V is TRBV10-3 and J is TRBJ2-7, with 10 positions matching TRBD2. The CDR3 length is 16 residues. Germline CDR1 and CDR2: ENHRY and SYGVKD. After removal of 1 base from V and 1 base from J, the junction contained 4 bases not matched to a gene. The CDR3 protein is CAISEWLAGASYEQYF. CDR3 nucleotide sequence: TGTGCCATCAGTGAGTGGCTAGCGGGGGCTTCCTACGAGCAGTACTTC.

This chain links TRBV28 with TRBJ2-2, with 7 positions matching TRBD2. The ends lost 7 bases at V and 6 bases at J; junction bases unmatched: 5. The CDR3 spans 13 residues. In germline, CDR1 is MDHEN, CDR2 SYDVKM. CDR3 sequence reads: CASTRLASGELFF. DNA for the CDR3: TGTGCCAGCACCCGACTAGCTTCCGGGGAGCTGTTTTTT.

The chain uses TRBV5-5 and TRBJ1-3, with a tentative D call TRBD1 (5 bases). This CDR3 region has 16 residues. Germline CDR1 is SGHKS and CDR2 is YYEKEE (reference sequence). V lost 4 bases, J lost 0 bases, and 14 bases lay in between. In nucleotides, the CDR3 is TGTGCCAGCAGCGGACATCGACTAACCTCTGGAAACACCATATATTTT. It translates to CASSGHRLTSGNTIYF.

The rearrangement links TRBV27 to TRBJ2-5, with TRBD2 matching over 9 bases. Germline-derived CDR1 and CDR2 are MNHEY and SMNVEV (reference sequence). The ends lost 6 bases at V and 2 bases at J; junction bases unmatched: 10. The CDR3 extends over 16 amino acids. CDR3 in amino acids: CASSTIAGGNQETQYF. DNA of the CDR3: TGTGCCAGCAGCACAATCGCGGGAGGGAATCAAGAGACCCAGTACTTC.

This clone was observed a single time. The chain joins TRBV28 to TRBJ1-1; D might be TRBD1 (5 bases). Germline V gene sequence: CDR1 MDHEN, CDR2 SYDVKM. The V gene lost 6 bases and the J gene lost 0 bases, with 14 bases spanning the gap. The CDR3 loop spans 15 amino acids. The chain's CDR3 is CASRTAPLMNTEAFF. The CDR3 region has the DNA TGTGCCAGCAGGACAGCGCCTCTAATGAACACTGAAGCTTTCTTT.

This rearrangement joins TRBV10-2 to TRBJ2-7, with 9 bases identical to TRBD1. This CDR3 has 16 amino acids. Germline assignment: CDR1 WSHSY and CDR2 SAAADI. With 3 bases clipped from V and 3 bases from J, the junction kept 9 bases outside the gene matches. The CDR3 nucleotides are TGCGCCAGCAGTGACGGAATTCGGGACAGGGTCTACGAGCAGTACTTC. It yields the protein CASSDGIRDRVYEQYF.

In regard to this clone: Other DNA variants within this sample encode the same CDR3. The chain recombines TRBV9 with TRBJ2-3; D gene ambiguous. The CDR3 contains 15 residues. V gave up 1 base and J gave up 1 base, with 10 bases separating them. Per germline, CDR1 SGDLS and CDR2 YYNGEE. This CDR3 is CASSVTARGTDTQYF. The CDR3, as DNA: TGTGCCAGCAGCGTAACCGCAAGGGGCACAGATACGCAGTATTTT.

This chain uses TRBV4-3 with TRBJ2-7, with D maybe TRBD1 (8 bases). Germline CDR1 LGHNA, CDR2 YSLEER. The CDR3 totals 15 residues. Between the trimmed V and J ends, which lost 2 bases and 1 base, there was a span of 12 bases. As DNA, the CDR3 is TGCGCCAGCAGCCAACAACAGGGGGGGTCCTACGAGCAGTACTTC. It is translated as CASSQQQGGSYEQYF.

The chain carries TRBV7-8 and TRBJ2-4; TRBD2 might be the D (5 bases). Germline values: CDR1 SGHVS, CDR2 FQNEAQ. V gave up 5 bases and J gave up 6 bases, with 8 bases separating them. The CDR3 is 12 amino acids. DNA for the CDR3: TGTGCCAGCAGCCGGGGTCTAAACATTCAGTACTTC. It yields the protein CASSRGLNIQYF. Full variable domain (outside the CDR3, taken from reference TRBV7-8 and TRBJ2-4): GAGVSQSPRYKVAKRGQDVALRCDPISGHVSLFWYQQALGQGPEFLTYFQNEAQLDKSGLPSDRFFAERPEGSVSTLKIQRTQQEDSAVYLCASSRGLNIQYFGAGTRLSVL.

The chain links TRBV19 to TRBJ2-7; D is tentatively TRBD1 or TRBD2 (5 bases each). Germline assignment: CDR1 LNHDA and CDR2 SQIVND (reference sequence). The CDR3 has 16 amino acids. Trimming pared 6 bases from V and 2 bases from J, leaving 20 bases between. CDR3 amino acids: CASSPFTRDHTYEQYF. The CDR3, as DNA: TGTGCCAGTAGCCCATTCACCCGGGACCATACCTACGAGCAGTACTTC. Based on the CDR3 plus reference TRBV19 and TRBJ2-7, the full variable domain is DGGITQSPKYLFRKEGQNVTLSCEQNLNHDAMYWYRQDPGQGLRLIYYSQIVNDFQKGDIAEGYSVSREKKESFPLTVTSAQKNPTAFYLCASSPFTRDHTYEQYFGPGTRLTVT.

This chain connects TRBV30 to TRBJ1-4, with no clear D. The CDR3 runs 12 residues. In germline, CDR1 is GTSNPN, CDR2 SVGIG (reference sequence). V gave up 3 bases and J gave up 8 bases, with 10 bases separating them. CDR3 nucleotide sequence: TGTGCCTGGAGCCCCCAAACCGAAAAACTGTTTTTT. This gives the protein CAWSPQTEKLFF.

The chain has TRBV5-1 and TRBJ2-7, with D tentatively TRBD1 or TRBD2 (5 bases each). The CDR3 runs 14 residues. The germline V gene has CDR1 SGHRS and CDR2 YFSETQ. V shed 6 bases and J shed 6 bases, with 19 bases lying between them. As DNA, the CDR3 is TGCGCCAGCACGCCTGTTGGGGGATCCGGCGAGCAGTACTTC. Translating it yields CASTPVGGSGEQYF.

This chain connects TRBV11-2 to TRBJ2-1; D is unclear. Per the germline V gene, CDR1 is SGHAT and CDR2 is FQNNGV. Trimming pared 1 base from V and 1 base from J, leaving 17 bases between. The CDR3 loop spans 18 amino acids. CDR3 nucleotides: TGTGCCAGCAGCTTAGTCGGTACCGGTTGGCTTTCCTACAATGAGCAGTTCTTC. It specifies CASSLVGTGWLSYNEQFF.

The genes are TRBV18 and TRBJ2-7; TRBD1 is a possible D gene (5 bases). The V gene lost 3 bases and the J gene lost 4 bases, with 10 bases spanning the gap. CDR1 is KGHSH, CDR2 LQKENI, per germline. The CDR3 consists of 13 residues. The DNA for the CDR3 is TGTGCCAGCTCACCTACGACAGTTTACGAGCAGTACTTC. Protein product: CASSPTTVYEQYF.

This clone was recorded once. The chain combines TRBV7-9 with TRBJ1-3, with a weak D call TRBD1 (6 bases). V lost 5 bases, J lost 2 bases, and 19 bases lay in between. This CDR3 spans 17 amino acids. The germline CDR1 and CDR2 sequences are SEHNR and FQNEAQ (reference sequence). This CDR3 is CASSNAIPGEPGNTIYF. CDR3 sequence (DNA): TGTGCCAGCAGCAACGCAATCCCAGGGGAACCTGGAAACACCATATATTTT.

This clone has just one count. The chain recombines TRBV27 with TRBJ2-3; unclear D gene. Germline CDR1 reads MNHEY; CDR2 reads SMNVEV (reference sequence). V shed 1 base and J shed 0 bases, with 5 bases lying between them. The CDR3 is 14 amino acids. The CDR3: CASSLYDSTDTQYF. The DNA of the CDR3 is TGTGCCAGCAGTTTATACGACAGCACAGATACGCAGTATTTT.

In the case of this clone: Within the sample, other DNA sequences also encode this same CDR3. The rearrangement links TRBV7-2 to TRBJ2-3; the D is unclear. Trimming stripped 0 bases from V and 3 bases from J, with 7 bases between. The CDR3 runs to 14 residues. Germline loops: CDR1 SGHTA, CDR2 FQGNSA. CDR3 nucleotide sequence: TGTGCCAGCAGCTTAGCGGTCCGGACAGATACGCAGTATTTT. Translation gives CASSLAVRTDTQYF.

The chain uses TRBV2 and TRBJ1-2; possible D gene TRBD1, 5 bases. Germline V gene lookup returns CDR1 SNHLY and CDR2 FYNNEI. The CDR3 sequence is 14 residues long. Trimming stripped 5 bases from V and 6 bases from J, with 16 bases between. The CDR3 DNA is TGTGCCAGCAGTATGACAGACCTGGTGAATGGCTACACCTTC. It codes for CASSMTDLVNGYTF. Filled out from reference TRBV2 and TRBJ1-2, the complete variable domain reads EPEVTQTPSHQVTQMGQEVILRCVPISNHLYFYWYRQILGQKVEFLVSFYNNEISEKSEIFDDQFSVERPDGSNFTLKIRSTKLEDSAMYFCASSMTDLVNGYTFGSGTRLTVV.

This chain links TRBV11-2 with TRBJ1-5, with 8 bases fitting TRBD1. There are 16 residues in the CDR3. The germline gives CDR1 SGHAT, CDR2 FQNNGV. The V and J ends lost 5 bases and 4 bases, in that order; junction bases with no gene match: 10. The CDR3 DNA reads TGTGCCAGCAGCCAAGGATTCGGGACAGGAAATCAGCCCCAGCATTTT. Amino acids: CASSQGFGTGNQPQHF.

The chain couples TRBV15 to TRBJ2-3; 10 nucleotides line up with TRBD2. The V gene end was trimmed by 3 bases and the J gene end by 1 base; junction bases not matched to a gene: 1. Per the germline V gene, CDR1 is LNHNV and CDR2 is YYDKDF (reference sequence). The CDR3 runs to 15 residues. The CDR3 DNA reads as TGTGCCACCAGCAGCGGGACTAGCGGCACAGATACGCAGTATTTT. This encodes CATSSGTSGTDTQYF.

Of note for this clone: Other DNA sequences in this specimen translate into the identical CDR3. The chain has TRBV7-2 and TRBJ1-1; TRBD1 matches 7 bases. V lost 4 bases and J lost 0; bases outside the gene matches: 2. Germline CDR1 and CDR2: SGHTA and FQGNSA. This CDR3 is 14 amino acids long. CDR3 loop: CASSSQGMNTEAFF. CDR3 nucleotide sequence: TGTGCCAGCAGCTCACAGGGGATGAACACTGAAGCTTTCTTT.

This clone has just one count. The chain has TRBV5-1 and TRBJ2-1; TRBD2 matches at 8 bases. The CDR3 is made up of 15 amino acids. Germline loops: CDR1 SGHRS, CDR2 YFSETQ. After removal of 4 bases from V and 3 bases from J, the junction contained 6 bases not matched to a gene. The CDR3 reads CASSPGGTSYNEQFF. CDR3 DNA sequence: TGCGCCAGCAGCCCGGGTGGGACTAGCTACAATGAGCAGTTCTTC.

This chain connects TRBV6-1 to TRBJ1-2; weak D call: TRBD1 (6 bases). The CDR3 spans 14 residues. Between the trimmed V and J ends, which lost 3 bases and 7 bases, there was a span of 15 bases. Germline CDR1 and CDR2: MNHNS and SASEGT. CDR3 amino acids: CASSEPRGPSGYTF. CDR3 DNA: TGTGCCAGCAGTGAGCCCAGGGGACCCTCTGGCTACACCTTC.

This clone was picked up a small number of times. Additional DNA sequences in this sample encode the identical CDR3. The rearrangement joins TRBV10-3 to TRBJ1-1; D is ambiguous. The CDR3 covers 12 residues. Trimming removed 6 bases at V and 1 base at J, with 6 bases between. CDR1 ENHRY and CDR2 SYGVKD come from the germline V gene. CDR3 loop: CAIRSGNTEAFF. CDR3 DNA: TGTGCCATCAGGTCGGGGAACACTGAAGCTTTCTTT.